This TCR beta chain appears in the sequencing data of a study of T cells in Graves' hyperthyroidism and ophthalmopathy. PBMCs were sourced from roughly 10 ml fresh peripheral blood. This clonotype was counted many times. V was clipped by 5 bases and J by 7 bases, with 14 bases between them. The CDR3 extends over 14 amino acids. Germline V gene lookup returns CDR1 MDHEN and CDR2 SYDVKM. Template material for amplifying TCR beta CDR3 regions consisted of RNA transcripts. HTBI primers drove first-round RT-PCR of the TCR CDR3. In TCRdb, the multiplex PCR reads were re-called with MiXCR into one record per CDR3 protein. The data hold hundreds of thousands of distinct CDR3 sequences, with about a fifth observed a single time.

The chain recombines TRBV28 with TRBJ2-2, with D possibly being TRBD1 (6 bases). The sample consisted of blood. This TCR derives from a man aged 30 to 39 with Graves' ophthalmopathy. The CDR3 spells CASSRDQGHGELFF. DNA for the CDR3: TGTGCCAGCAGTAGGGACCAGGGGCACGGGGAGCTGTTTTTT.